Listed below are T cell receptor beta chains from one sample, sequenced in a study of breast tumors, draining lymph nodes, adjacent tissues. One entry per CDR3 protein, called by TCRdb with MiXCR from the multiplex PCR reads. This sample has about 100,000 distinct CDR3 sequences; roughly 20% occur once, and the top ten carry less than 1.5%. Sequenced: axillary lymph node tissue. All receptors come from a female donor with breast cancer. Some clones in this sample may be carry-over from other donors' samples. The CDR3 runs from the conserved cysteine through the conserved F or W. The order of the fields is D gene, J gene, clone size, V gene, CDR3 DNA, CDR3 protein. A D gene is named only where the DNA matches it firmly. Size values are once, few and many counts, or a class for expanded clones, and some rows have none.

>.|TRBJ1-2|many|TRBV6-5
TGTGCCAGCAGCACGTGGACAGAGGGCCACTATGGCTACACCTTC
CASSTWTEGHYGYTF
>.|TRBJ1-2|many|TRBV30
TGTGCCTGGAGTCTTGGGTCAGTTATATCCTATGGCTACACCTTC
CAWSLGSVISYGYTF
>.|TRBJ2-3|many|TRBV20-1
TGCAGTGCTAGACTAGCAAGTAGCACAGATACGCAGTATTTT
CSARLASSTDTQYF
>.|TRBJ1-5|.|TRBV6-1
TGTGCCAGCAGTCAGGGACCGAGCAATCAGCCCCAGCATTTT
CASSQGPSNQPQHF
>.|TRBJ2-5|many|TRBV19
TGTGCCAGTAGTATTCGGGAGTTACAAGAGACCCAGTACTTC
CASSIRELQETQYF
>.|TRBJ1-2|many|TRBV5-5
TGTGCCAGCGCCTGGGGGGGATCACTTAACTATGGCTACACCTTC
CASAWGGSLNYGYTF
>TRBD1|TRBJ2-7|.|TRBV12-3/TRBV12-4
TGTGCCAGCAGTTTAGCGGACAGGGTGGACGAGCAGTACTTC
CASSLADRVDEQYF
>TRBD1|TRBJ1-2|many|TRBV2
TGTGCCAGCAGTCAACGGGACAGAACTAACTATGGCTACACCTTC
CASSQRDRTNYGYTF
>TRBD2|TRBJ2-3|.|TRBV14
TGTGCCAGCAACCAAAGAGCGGGAGGGCCCTCTTCAGATACGCAGTATTTT
CASNQRAGGPSSDTQYF
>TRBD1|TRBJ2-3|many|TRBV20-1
TGCAGTGCGCCGCCCATGGGACAGGGGCTCACAGATACGCAGTATTTT
CSAPPMGQGLTDTQYF
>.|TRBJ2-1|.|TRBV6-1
TGTGCCAGCAGGGACACCGGCTCCTACAATGAGCAGTTCTTC
CASRDTGSYNEQFF
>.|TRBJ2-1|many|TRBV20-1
TGCAGTGCTAGACCCGGGGGATTCACCTACAATGAGCAGTTCTTC
CSARPGGFTYNEQFF
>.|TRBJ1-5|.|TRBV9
TGTGCCAGCGGAGCTGGTCAGCCCCAGCATTTT
CASGAGQPQHF
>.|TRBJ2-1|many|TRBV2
TGTGCCAGCAGGGAGCTCAGCTATGAGCAGTTCTTC
CASRELSYEQFF
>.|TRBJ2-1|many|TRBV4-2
TGTGCCAGCAGCCAAGAAAGGACGTCAGAGCAGTTCTTC
CASSQERTSEQFF
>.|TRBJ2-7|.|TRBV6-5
TGTGCCTGCAGTTACCCCGACTTACAGGGCGTCTACGAGCAGTACTTC
CACSYPDLQGVYEQYF
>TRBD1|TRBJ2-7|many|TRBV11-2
TGTGCCAGCAGCCCAGACAGGGTGCACGAGCAGTACTTC
CASSPDRVHEQYF
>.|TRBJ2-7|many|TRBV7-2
TGTGCCAGCAGCTTAAGGGGACCGTTGCAGTACTTC
CASSLRGPLQYF
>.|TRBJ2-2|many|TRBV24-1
TGTGCCACCAGTGACCGGGGGCGCAACACCGGGGAGCTGTTTTTT
CATSDRGRNTGELFF
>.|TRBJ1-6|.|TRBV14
TGTGCCAGCAGCCAAGATCCCCGTGCCCAGGGAAAGAGACCCTATAATTCACCCCTCCACTTT
CASSQDPRAQGKRPYNSPLHF
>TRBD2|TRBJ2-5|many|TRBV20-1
TGCAGTGCTAGAAAGGCTAGCGGGGGGGCGGAGACCCAGTACTTC
CSARKASGGAETQYF
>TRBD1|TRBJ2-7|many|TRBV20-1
TGCAGTGCTAGAGCACCAGGGGGACAGGGGAGCTCCTACGAGCAGTACTTC
CSARAPGGQGSSYEQYF
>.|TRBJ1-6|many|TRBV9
TGTGCCAGCAGCGTAGAACCTTTGAGTTCACCCCTCCACTTT
CASSVEPLSSPLHF
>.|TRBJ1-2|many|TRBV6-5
TGTGCCAGCAGTTACCGAACCCGGGAGAACTATGGCTACACCTTC
CASSYRTRENYGYTF
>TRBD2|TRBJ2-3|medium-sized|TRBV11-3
TGTGCCAGCAGCTCCCGACTAGCTCCAGATACGCAGTATTTT
CASSSRLAPDTQYF
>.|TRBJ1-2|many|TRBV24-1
TGTGCCACCAGTGATGGACTTGGCTACACCTTC
CATSDGLGYTF
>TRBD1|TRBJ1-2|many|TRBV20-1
TGCAGTGCCGGACAGGGACCTAACTATGGCTACACCTTC
CSAGQGPNYGYTF